Each of the 24 T cell receptor beta chains below was sequenced from the same sample in a study of regulatory and conventional T cells in RAG deficiency. Genomic DNA came from blood conventional CD4+ T cells gated CD25-low CD127-high. The method was immunoSEQ multiplex PCR; TCRdb's version includes in-frame clones alone and lacks a portion of them. The table records about 50,000 clones, about 87% of them present only once. These same data were also listed under a study on regulatory T cells. That investigation notes: The PCR used 52 TRBV and 13 TRBJ primers.

The sample consisted of CD4+ effector T cells sorted from blood. The receptors were sampled from a human donor in good health.

The rearrangement uses TRBV11-2 and TRBJ2-1; 9 bases match TRBD2. V shed 1 base, J shed 9 bases, and the junction held 7 bases outside the gene matches. The CDR3 spans 15 residues. Germline CDR1 SGHAT, CDR2 FQNNGV. The CDR3 DNA reads as TGTGCCAGCAGCTTAGTACCACTAGCGGGTAGTGAGCAGTTCTTC. Its protein product is CASSLVPLAGSEQFF.

The genes are TRBV27 and TRBJ2-1, with 13 bases that match TRBD2. The V gene end was trimmed by 3 bases and the J gene end by 8 bases; junction bases not matched to a gene: 13. The germline CDR1 and CDR2 sequences are MNHEY and SMNVEV (reference sequence). This CDR3 has 18 amino acids. The CDR3 DNA reads as TGTGCCAGCAGTTTTCGACTAGCGGGGGGCCGTATTGGGGATGAGCAGTTCTTC. Translating gives CASSFRLAGGRIGDEQFF.

This chain connects TRBV6-5 to TRBJ1-1, with D hard to call. The CDR3 sequence is 14 residues long. V was shortened by 0 bases and J by 1 base, with 6 bases between the two germline ends. From germline, CDR1 is MNHEY and CDR2 SVGAGI. The CDR3: CASSYSKGNTEAFF. CDR3 bases: TGTGCCAGCAGTTACTCGAAAGGGAACACTGAAGCTTTCTTT.

This chain joins TRBV11-3 and TRBJ2-1; 11 bases line up with TRBD2. Unmatched junction bases numbered 9, after V lost 0 bases and J lost 8 bases. Germline V gives CDR1 SGHNT, CDR2 YENEEA. The CDR3 is made up of 17 amino acids. The CDR3 sequence: CASSLDGTSGNNDEQFF. In DNA, the CDR3 is TGTGCCAGCAGCTTAGACGGGACTAGCGGAAACAACGATGAGCAGTTCTTC.

The chain is built from TRBV18 and TRBJ1-2, with D possibly matching TRBD1 (5 bases). Germline V gene sequence: CDR1 KGHSH, CDR2 LQKENI. This CDR3 has 15 residues. V was clipped by 0 bases and J by 2 bases, with 10 bases between them. The CDR3 loop is CASSPPPDTNYGYTF. The CDR3 DNA reads as TGTGCCAGCTCACCACCGCCGGACACGAACTATGGCTACACCTTC.

On this clone: Within the sample, other DNA sequences also encode this same CDR3. This chain uses TRBV5-5 with TRBJ1-1; D perhaps matches TRBD1 (5 bases). The V end was cut by 2 bases, the J end by 0 bases, with 8 bases between. This CDR3 is built from 14 residues. Germline V gene lookup returns CDR1 SGHKS and CDR2 YYEKEE (reference sequence). CDR3 bases: TGTGCCAGCAGCTTAGGGACGGTGAACACTGAAGCTTTCTTT. Translated: CASSLGTVNTEAFF.

The V gene is TRBV6-1, the J gene TRBJ1-6; the D gene is possibly TRBD1 (5 bases). The CDR3 consists of 13 residues. CDR1 and CDR2 from the germline V gene are MNHNS and SASEGT. Trimming shortened V by 6 bases and J by 10 bases, and 13 bases separated the two germline ends. CDR3 coding DNA: TGTGCCAGCAGGACAGAGGGCGGGTCACCCCTCCACTTT. It encodes CASRTEGGSPLHF.

The chain combines TRBV5-1 with TRBJ2-7; TRBD2 is a possible D gene (6 bases). CDR1 and CDR2 from the germline V gene are SGHRS and YFSETQ. The CDR3 contains 13 residues. Between the trimmed V and J ends, which lost 5 bases and 5 bases, there was a span of 14 bases. CDR3 DNA: TGCGCCAGCAGGGAGGGCTCTACCGACGAGCAGTACTTC. This encodes CASREGSTDEQYF.

This chain links TRBV5-4 with TRBJ2-1; 11 bases are a match to TRBD2. After removal of 2 bases from V and 4 bases from J, the junction contained 5 bases not matched to a gene. The CDR3 runs 16 residues. Germline CDR1 is SGHNT and CDR2 is YYREEE (reference sequence). The CDR3 bases are TGTGCCAGCAGCTTTAGGGTAGCGGGGGGGTACAATGAGCAGTTCTTC. This translates into CASSFRVAGGYNEQFF.

The chain employs TRBV5-5 and TRBJ2-1; D gene uncertain. This CDR3 has 13 amino acids. Per germline, CDR1 SGHKS and CDR2 YYEKEE (reference sequence). The V gene lost 0 bases and the J gene lost 6 bases, with 7 bases spanning the gap. The CDR3 is CASSLVGPNEQFF. The CDR3 nucleotides read TGTGCCAGCAGCTTGGTTGGGCCCAATGAGCAGTTCTTC.

The V call is TRBV6-5, the J call TRBJ1-1; TRBD1 might be the D (6 bases). V dropped 0 bases and J dropped 0 bases, with 8 bases sitting between them. Per germline, CDR1 MNHEY and CDR2 SVGAGI. The CDR3 loop spans 15 amino acids. The chain's CDR3 is CASSYSKGVNTEAFF. The CDR3 nucleotides are TGTGCCAGCAGTTACTCGAAGGGGGTGAACACTGAAGCTTTCTTT.

The J gene is TRBJ2-2, the V gene TRBV18, with a weak D call TRBD1 (6 bases). Germline CDR1 KGHSH, CDR2 LQKENI. CDR3 length: 16 residues. V lost 5 bases to trimming and J lost 0 bases, with 13 bases between them. DNA of the CDR3: TGTGCCAGCTCAGCCCGGACAGCCTCGAACACCGGGGAGCTGTTTTTT. It is translated as CASSARTASNTGELFF.

The CDR3 loop reads CASSLLAGAGGSIQYF. The CDR3 DNA reads TGTGCCAGCAGCTTGCTAGCGGGGGCCGGAGGGAGCATTCAGTACTTC. V usage is TRBV5-5 and J usage is TRBJ2-4, with 10 bases matching TRBD2. This CDR3 comprises 16 residues. Germline CDR1 SGHKS, CDR2 YYEKEE (reference sequence). Unmatched junction bases numbered 10, after V lost 1 base and J lost 9 bases.

This chain links TRBV18 with TRBJ1-3; 12 nucleotides match TRBD1. CDR3 length equals 17 residues. The J segment lost 3 bases and the V segment lost 6 bases, leaving 9 bases of the junction unmatched. CDR1 is KGHSH, CDR2 LQKENI, per germline. CDR3 protein: CASSPSGDRGLGNTIYF. DNA for the CDR3: TGTGCCAGCTCGCCATCCGGGGACAGGGGGCTTGGAAACACCATATATTTT.

The rearrangement links TRBV5-4 to TRBJ1-1; possible D gene TRBD1, 6 bases. The CDR3 covers 15 residues. Germline CDR1 is SGHNT and CDR2 is YYREEE (reference sequence). Trimming cost V 0 bases and J 4 bases, with 13 bases left between them. Here the CDR3 reads CASSLAGVVRTEAFF. Written as DNA, the CDR3 is TGTGCCAGCAGCTTGGCAGGGGTAGTGCGCACTGAAGCTTTCTTT.

The CDR3: CASSLGGSGFYNEQFF. The DNA of the CDR3 is TGCGCCAGCAGCTTGGGGGGTAGCGGGTTCTACAATGAGCAGTTCTTC. This chain uses TRBV5-1 with TRBJ2-1; 7 positions match TRBD2. With 0 bases clipped from V and 3 bases from J, the junction kept 6 bases outside the gene matches. The CDR3 runs to 16 residues. The germline gives CDR1 SGHRS, CDR2 YFSETQ.

This clone has just one count. This rearrangement joins TRBV6-5 to TRBJ1-2; D not certain. The CDR3 is made up of 13 amino acids. V lost 5 bases and J 5 bases, leaving 12 bases between the germline ends. Germline CDR1 MNHEY, CDR2 SVGAGI. The CDR3 here is CASSELADYGYTF. The CDR3 region has the DNA TGTGCCAGCAGTGAGCTGGCGGATTATGGCTACACCTTC.

The rearrangement joins TRBV10-3 to TRBJ1-3; no definite D call. The V and J ends lost 6 bases and 3 bases respectively, with 9 bases between them. CDR1 and CDR2 (germline): ENHRY, SYGVKD. This CDR3 has 13 amino acids. The DNA of the CDR3 is TGTGCCATCAGCGGGGTTCTTGGAAACACCATATATTTT. It encodes CAISGVLGNTIYF.

The chain's CDR3 is CASPLCTEAFF. The CDR3 DNA reads TGTGCCAGCCCCCTGTGCACTGAAGCTTTCTTT. The chain recombines TRBV11-2 with TRBJ1-1; D not certain. Trimming took 8 bases from V and 4 from J, leaving 8 bases between them. This CDR3 has 11 amino acids. Germline assignment: CDR1 SGHAT and CDR2 FQNNGV.

The CDR3 spells CASSWGPGQENSPLHF. The CDR3 DNA reads as TGTGCCAGCAGCTGGGGGCCGGGACAGGAAAATTCACCCCTCCACTTT. V and J are TRBV5-4 and TRBJ1-6, with 8 bases fitting TRBD1. J lost 7 bases, V lost 3 bases, and 9 bases had no gene match. Germline lookup yields CDR1 SGHNT and CDR2 YYREEE (reference sequence). The CDR3 length is 16 residues.

This chain links TRBV30 with TRBJ2-7; D may match TRBD1 or TRBD2 (5 bases each). CDR1 and CDR2 from the germline V gene are GTSNPN and SVGIG (reference sequence). This CDR3 has 12 amino acids. Trimming pared 0 bases from V and 5 bases from J, leaving 8 bases between. The CDR3 loop reads CAWSVRGNEQYF. CDR3 in DNA: TGTGCCTGGAGTGTACGGGGCAACGAGCAGTACTTC.

The gene calls are TRBV28 and TRBJ2-6; unclear D gene. There are 14 residues in the CDR3. Deletions cut 3 bases from V and 5 bases from J, with 8 bases between. Germline V gene lookup returns CDR1 MDHEN and CDR2 SYDVKM. DNA for the CDR3: TGTGCCAGCAGTTTTTCGGATAGGGCCAACGTCCTGACTTTC. Its protein product is CASSFSDRANVLTF.

V gene TRBV19 combines with J gene TRBJ1-1, with 7 positions matching TRBD1. With 4 bases clipped from V and 4 bases from J, the junction kept 6 bases outside the gene matches. CDR3 size: 14 residues. Germline-derived CDR1 and CDR2 are LNHDA and SQIVND (reference sequence). CDR3 sequence reads: CASSRQGLGTEAFF. The CDR3 DNA follows: TGTGCCAGTAGTAGACAGGGTCTGGGCACTGAAGCTTTCTTT.

V and J are TRBV14 and TRBJ1-1; D gene ambiguous. The CDR3 has 14 residues. The ends were cut back, 0 bases at V and 1 base at J, with 6 bases in the middle. Per germline, CDR1 SGHDN and CDR2 FVKESK. CDR3 in DNA: TGTGCCAGCAGCCAAGATCTCAGGAACACTGAAGCTTTCTTT. The encoded protein is CASSQDLRNTEAFF.